Listed here are 9 T cell receptor beta chains from one sample, sequenced in a study of memory CD4+ T cells and cytomegalovirus serostatus. Here immunoSEQ multiplex PCR was the method, and the copy in TCRdb shows in-frame clones only, minus some. In the table there are 55,000 to 65,000 clones, around 82% of which are singletons. The sort gate was single viable CD3+CD4+CD8-CD45RO+ cells for memory CD4+ T cells. The specimen was memory CD4+ T cells from blood. Source of these receptors: an adult in good health and CMV-seronegative. Some clones in this sample may be carry-over from other donors' samples.

The chain joins TRBV10-3 to TRBJ1-2, with TRBD1 identical over 7 bases. Losses at the gene ends were 4 bases for V and 1 base for J; bases not matched to a gene: 9. This CDR3 is built from 16 residues. Germline CDR1 and CDR2: ENHRY and SYGVKD. The CDR3 reads CAISGTGLPNNYGYTF. The CDR3 region has the DNA TGTGCCATCAGTGGGACAGGCCTCCCTAATAACTATGGCTACACCTTC.

The chain recombines TRBV11-2 with TRBJ2-5; D perhaps matches TRBD1 (6 bases). The V end was cut by 0 bases, the J end by 5 bases, with 16 bases between. The CDR3 consists of 16 residues. Germline V CDR1 and CDR2: SGHAT, FQNNGV. CDR3 protein: CASSLDRAQGSETQYF. The CDR3 DNA sequence: TGTGCCAGCAGCTTAGATCGTGCACAGGGAAGTGAGACCCAGTACTTC.

This clone was seen a handful of times. J is TRBJ1-2 and V is TRBV18, with 7 bases matching TRBD1. V trimming: 5 bases; J trimming: 8 bases; junction bases outside the gene matches: 11. The germline V gene has CDR1 KGHSH and CDR2 LQKENI. There are 14 residues in the CDR3. CDR3 nucleotide sequence: TGTGCCAGCTCATACTCCGGGACAGAAATAGGCTACACCTTC. Amino acids: CASSYSGTEIGYTF.

CDR3 nucleotide sequence: TGTGCCAGCAGTGCTAACACCCGCACCTATGGCTACACCTTC. Translation gives CASSANTRTYGYTF. The gene calls are TRBV27 and TRBJ1-2; D remains unclear. V was pared by 5 bases and J by 4 bases, with 14 bases between. The CDR3 totals 14 residues. The V gene's germline CDR1 is MNHEY and CDR2 SMNVEV (reference sequence).

The gene calls are TRBV19 and TRBJ2-4; D ambiguous. Germline CDR1 LNHDA, CDR2 SQIVND (reference sequence). The V end lost 9 bases, the J end lost 4 bases, and 4 bases lay between the germline ends. The length of the CDR3 is 10 residues. The CDR3 spells CARGKNIQYF. The CDR3 DNA reads as TGTGCCAGAGGAAAAAACATTCAGTACTTC.

This clone was seen more than once but under ten times. The genes are TRBV14 and TRBJ2-7; D might be TRBD2 (6 bases). The V end was cut by 4 bases, the J end by 6 bases, with 13 bases between. CDR3 length equals 13 residues. CDR1 is SGHDN and CDR2 is FVKESK in the germline V gene. The CDR3 DNA reads as TGTGCCAGCAGCCGGGCGGGGACCACCGAGCAGTACTTC. Protein sequence: CASSRAGTTEQYF.

Comments on this clone: The CDR3 end shows no conserved phenylalanine or tryptophan, and so a read error is likely. The gene calls are TRBV2 and TRBJ1-6; D gene unclear. Per germline, CDR1 SNHLY and CDR2 FYNNEI. The CDR3 length is 14 residues. With 2 bases removed from V and 7 bases from J, the gap between germline ends came to 9 bases. Here the CDR3 DNA reads TGTGCCAGCAGTGAACCGGCTACAAATTCACCCCTCCACCTT. Its protein is CASSEPATNSPLHL.

The chain carries TRBV18 and TRBJ2-7; D not certain. Germline CDR1 is KGHSH and CDR2 is LQKENI. V was shortened by 10 bases and J by 2 bases, with 6 bases between the two germline ends. This CDR3 is 10 amino acids long. The chain's CDR3 is CATPPYEQYF. In DNA, the CDR3 is TGTGCCACCCCGCCCTACGAGCAGTACTTC.

V usage is TRBV5-6 and J usage is TRBJ2-2, with 9 positions matching TRBD2. The CDR3 sequence is 15 residues long. J was trimmed by 5 bases and V by 1 base; bases with no gene match: 3. The germline gives CDR1 SGHDT, CDR2 YYEEEE. For the CDR3, the DNA is TGTGCCAGCAGCTTGCCGCTAGCGGGGACCGGGGAGCTGTTTTTT. Protein product: CASSLPLAGTGELFF.